Listed below are T cell receptor beta chains from one sample, sequenced in a study of identical twins. TCRdb independently ran MiXCR on the 5' RACE reads; one entry per CDR3 protein. Among about 1.7 million distinct CDR3 sequences listed, less than 40% were seen once. Sequenced: cord blood. The receptor set was obtained from a newborn girl in good health. Each CDR3 is given with its conserved first and last residue. The order of the fields is J gene, clone size, V gene, D gene, CDR3 protein, CDR3 DNA. The D gene is left open where the match is weak. For some rows the clone size is stated as once, few or many, or as a class when expanded; others skip it.

J gene: TRBJ2-3; clone size: many; V gene: TRBV29-1; D gene: NA; CDR3 protein: CSVVGPSQRDTQYF; CDR3 DNA: TGCAGCGTTGTGGGGCCTAGCCAGAGAGATACGCAGTATTTT
J gene: TRBJ2-1; clone size: many; V gene: TRBV3-1; D gene: NA; CDR3 protein: CASSQRTSSYNEQFF; CDR3 DNA: TGTGCCAGCAGCCAAAGAACTAGCTCCTACAATGAGCAGTTCTTC
J gene: TRBJ1-2; clone size: once; V gene: TRBV20-1; D gene: NA; CDR3 protein: CSANGGKGTTNYGYTF; CDR3 DNA: TGCAGTGCCAACGGTGGTAAAGGGACAACAAACTATGGCTACACCTTC
J gene: TRBJ2-7; clone size: NA; V gene: TRBV28; D gene: TRBD1; CDR3 protein: CASSLTGGWGYEQYF; CDR3 DNA: TGTGCCAGCAGTCTCACAGGGGGATGGGGGTACGAGCAGTACTTC
J gene: TRBJ2-3; clone size: NA; V gene: TRBV20-1; D gene: TRBD2; CDR3 protein: CSAQLAEGGDTQYF; CDR3 DNA: TGCAGTGCGCAACTAGCGGAGGGGGGGGATACGCAGTATTTT
J gene: TRBJ2-1; clone size: few; V gene: TRBV7-9; D gene: TRBD2; CDR3 protein: CASTQLTGTSGYEQFF; CDR3 DNA: TGTGCCAGCACCCAACTAACCGGGACTAGCGGGTATGAGCAGTTCTTC
J gene: TRBJ1-2; clone size: NA; V gene: TRBV7-9; D gene: NA; CDR3 protein: CASSLALTRDVTQSYGYTF; CDR3 DNA: TGTGCCAGCAGCTTAGCTCTTACCCGCGACGTGACCCAATCCTATGGCTACACCTTC
J gene: TRBJ1-6; clone size: few; V gene: TRBV27; D gene: TRBD1; CDR3 protein: CASRRTTGVGSPLHF; CDR3 DNA: TGTGCCAGCAGGCGCACGACAGGGGTAGGTTCACCCCTCCACTTT
J gene: TRBJ1-2; clone size: NA; V gene: TRBV20-1; D gene: TRBD1; CDR3 protein: CSARDHRGDGYTF; CDR3 DNA: TGCAGTGCTAGAGATCACAGGGGGGATGGCTACACCTTC
J gene: TRBJ2-3; clone size: NA; V gene: TRBV12-3/TRBV12-4; D gene: NA; CDR3 protein: CASRGLRGPNTHYF; CDR3 DNA: TGTGCCAGCAGAGGACTGCGCGGGCCAAATACGCACTATTTT
J gene: TRBJ2-1; clone size: few; V gene: TRBV20-1; D gene: NA; CDR3 protein: CSSGTPDNNEQFF; CDR3 DNA: TGCAGTTCCGGGACTCCCGATAACAATGAGCAGTTCTTC
J gene: TRBJ2-2; clone size: NA; V gene: TRBV6-5; D gene: NA; CDR3 protein: CASSYNLVANTGELFF; CDR3 DNA: TGTGCCAGCAGTTATAATTTGGTAGCGAACACCGGGGAGCTGTTTTTT
J gene: TRBJ1-6; clone size: once; V gene: TRBV20-1; D gene: NA; CDR3 protein: CSARGGGGGSPLHF; CDR3 DNA: TGCAGTGCTAGAGGAGGAGGGGGAGGTTCACCCCTCCACTTT
J gene: TRBJ1-6; clone size: NA; V gene: TRBV2; D gene: NA; CDR3 protein: CASSEGLSSYNSPLHF; CDR3 DNA: TGTGCCAGCAGTGAAGGCTTGAGCTCCTATAATTCACCCCTCCACTTT
J gene: TRBJ2-3; clone size: NA; V gene: TRBV3-1; D gene: TRBD2; CDR3 protein: CASSLSSGGDTQYF; CDR3 DNA: TGTGCCAGCAGCCTCTCTAGCGGTGGAGATACGCAGTATTTT
J gene: TRBJ2-2; clone size: NA; V gene: TRBV28; D gene: NA; CDR3 protein: CASSSAITDFPPGELFF; CDR3 DNA: TGTGCCAGCAGTTCCGCTATCACGGACTTTCCGCCCGGGGAGCTGTTTTTT
J gene: TRBJ2-7; clone size: few; V gene: TRBV27; D gene: TRBD2; CDR3 protein: CASSSRGGAYEQYF; CDR3 DNA: TGTGCCAGCAGTTCTCGTGGGGGGGCCTACGAGCAGTACTTC
J gene: TRBJ2-7; clone size: NA; V gene: TRBV28; D gene: NA; CDR3 protein: CASSFPQRVPYEQYF; CDR3 DNA: TGTGCCAGCAGTTTCCCCCAGCGGGTGCCCTACGAGCAGTACTTC
J gene: TRBJ1-6; clone size: NA; V gene: TRBV12-3/TRBV12-4; D gene: TRBD1; CDR3 protein: CASSPAGTGSSPLHF; CDR3 DNA: TGTGCCAGCAGTCCCGCCGGGACAGGGAGTTCACCCCTCCACTTT
J gene: TRBJ2-4; clone size: few; V gene: TRBV6-5; D gene: NA; CDR3 protein: CASSCRYRVQYF; CDR3 DNA: TGTGCCAGCAGTTGTCGGTATAGGGTTCAGTACTTC